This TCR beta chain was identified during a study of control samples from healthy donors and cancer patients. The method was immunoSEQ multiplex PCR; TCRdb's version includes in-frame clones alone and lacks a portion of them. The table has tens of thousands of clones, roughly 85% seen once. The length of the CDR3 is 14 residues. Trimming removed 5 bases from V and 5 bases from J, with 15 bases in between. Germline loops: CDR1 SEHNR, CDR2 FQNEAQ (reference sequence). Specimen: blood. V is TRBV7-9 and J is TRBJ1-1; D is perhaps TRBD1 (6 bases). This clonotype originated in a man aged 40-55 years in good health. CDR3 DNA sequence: TGTGCCAGCAGCGTAACAGGGAGCGGGACTGAAGCTTTCTTT. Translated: CASSVTGSGTEAFF.